Listed below are T cell receptor beta chains from one sample, sequenced in a study of T cells in Graves' hyperthyroidism and ophthalmopathy. TCRdb re-called the multiplex PCR reads with MiXCR, one entry per CDR3 protein. This table has more than 300,000 distinct CDR3 sequences, about 15% appearing once. Specimen: blood. The origin of the receptors is a woman in her twenties or thirties with Graves' ophthalmopathy. The CDR3 runs from the conserved cysteine through the conserved F or W.

j_call: TRBJ2-6; v_call: TRBV20-1; cdr3_aa: CSATGAQTGANVLTF
j_call: TRBJ1-6; v_call: TRBV30; cdr3_aa: CAWSGFLGADSPLHF
j_call: TRBJ2-2; v_call: TRBV11-3; cdr3_aa: CASSLGGSGELFF
j_call: TRBJ2-7; v_call: TRBV20-1; cdr3_aa: CSARTFPSYEQYF
j_call: TRBJ1-1; v_call: TRBV12-3/TRBV12-4; cdr3_aa: CASSLGAGGNTEAFF
j_call: TRBJ2-3; v_call: TRBV11-1; cdr3_aa: CASSLLRTSTDTQYF
j_call: TRBJ2-3; v_call: TRBV15; cdr3_aa: CATSRGGVPRQYF
j_call: TRBJ2-1; v_call: TRBV6-2/TRBV6-3; cdr3_aa: CASSYAGQEQFF
j_call: TRBJ2-1; v_call: TRBV2; cdr3_aa: CASIPDNRGNEQFF
j_call: TRBJ2-7; v_call: TRBV11-2; cdr3_aa: CASSRTSGSDEQYF
j_call: TRBJ2-5; v_call: TRBV5-4; cdr3_aa: CASSLEAGEETQYF
j_call: TRBJ2-1; v_call: TRBV7-2; cdr3_aa: CASSLSGWDEQFF
j_call: TRBJ1-4; v_call: TRBV2; cdr3_aa: CASSRTGHNEKLFF
j_call: TRBJ1-2; v_call: TRBV28; cdr3_aa: CASSVRGLGGYTF
j_call: TRBJ1-1; v_call: TRBV12-5; cdr3_aa: CASGLVLGGGDNTEAFF
j_call: TRBJ2-1; v_call: TRBV14; cdr3_aa: CASSPTGTATYNEQFF
j_call: TRBJ2-5; v_call: TRBV14; cdr3_aa: CASSQGPVQYF
j_call: TRBJ1-1; v_call: TRBV5-1; cdr3_aa: CASSDGTQNTEAFF
j_call: TRBJ1-3; v_call: TRBV6-1; cdr3_aa: CASRGQGVSGNTIYF
j_call: TRBJ2-3; v_call: TRBV20-1; cdr3_aa: CSAAILEGIYTQYF
j_call: TRBJ1-5; v_call: TRBV20-1; cdr3_aa: CSGSRAGSNQPQHF
j_call: TRBJ2-5; v_call: TRBV6-1; cdr3_aa: CASSPGPGETQYF
j_call: TRBJ1-1; v_call: TRBV2; cdr3_aa: CASSGTGANTEAFF
j_call: TRBJ1-4; v_call: TRBV28; cdr3_aa: CASRDLAPQATNEKLFF
j_call: TRBJ1-1; v_call: TRBV28; cdr3_aa: CASSFVGGEENTEAFF
j_call: TRBJ2-7; v_call: TRBV7-2; cdr3_aa: CASSRRRGAYEQYF
j_call: TRBJ1-2; v_call: TRBV20-1; cdr3_aa: CSAYRDSFNYGYTF
j_call: TRBJ2-1; v_call: TRBV5-8; cdr3_aa: CASSVGREENEQFF
j_call: TRBJ2-1; v_call: TRBV20-1; cdr3_aa: CSASFEGRVDYNEQFF
j_call: TRBJ1-1; v_call: TRBV28; cdr3_aa: CASAKTGATNTEAFF
j_call: TRBJ1-1; v_call: TRBV9; cdr3_aa: CASSDRPGTGLNTEAFF
j_call: TRBJ1-2; v_call: TRBV12-3/TRBV12-4; cdr3_aa: CASGTGVYYGYTF
j_call: TRBJ2-7; v_call: TRBV7-2; cdr3_aa: CASSDPSVDRGFQQYF
j_call: TRBJ1-6; v_call: TRBV28; cdr3_aa: CASSSPSGTATPPLHF
j_call: TRBJ2-5; v_call: TRBV5-8; cdr3_aa: CASSFERNRAPQETQYF
j_call: TRBJ2-1; v_call: TRBV27; cdr3_aa: CASSLRQGWNEQFF
j_call: TRBJ2-7; v_call: TRBV11-2; cdr3_aa: CASSFRTSGGAGYEQYF